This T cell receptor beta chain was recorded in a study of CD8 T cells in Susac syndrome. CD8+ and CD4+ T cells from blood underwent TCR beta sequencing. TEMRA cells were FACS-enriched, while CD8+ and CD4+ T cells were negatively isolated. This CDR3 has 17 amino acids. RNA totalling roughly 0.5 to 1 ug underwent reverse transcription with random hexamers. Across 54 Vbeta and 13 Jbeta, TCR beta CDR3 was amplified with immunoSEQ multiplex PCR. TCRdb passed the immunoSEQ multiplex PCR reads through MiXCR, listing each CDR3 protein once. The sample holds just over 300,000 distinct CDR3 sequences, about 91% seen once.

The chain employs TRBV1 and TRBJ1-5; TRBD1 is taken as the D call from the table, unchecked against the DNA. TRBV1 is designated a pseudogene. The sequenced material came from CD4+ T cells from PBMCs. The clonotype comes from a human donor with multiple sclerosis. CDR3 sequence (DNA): TGCACCAGCAGCCACCCCCTCCGACAGAATAGCAATCAGCCCCAGCATTTT. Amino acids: CTSSHPLRQNSNQPQHF.